This T cell receptor beta chain was found in a study of blood T cell repertoires in COVID-19. Study at large: Material from acute and convalescent COVID-19 was sourced from the United States, Italy and Spain. Sources were T cells, B-cell-depleted T cells, or PBMCs; the material itself was cDNA or gDNA.

Profiled with immunoSEQ multiplex PCR; TCRdb holds only in-frame clones, not every one. This sample has 140,000 to 150,000 clones, with more than 75% found just once. The source is a human donor with acute or convalescent COVID-19. The donor label of this sample is uncertain. Sequencing used peripheral blood.

The CDR3 loop is CASSLGPGLALIGELFF. Written as DNA, the CDR3 is TGTGCCAGCAGCTTAGGTCCAGGACTAGCGCTGATCGGGGAGCTGTTTTTT. This chain uses TRBV11-2 with TRBJ2-2; 9 nucleotides agree with TRBD2. The CDR3 consists of 17 residues. Trimming cost V 1 base and J 7 bases; bases outside gene matches: 10. Germline loops: CDR1 SGHAT, CDR2 FQNNGV.